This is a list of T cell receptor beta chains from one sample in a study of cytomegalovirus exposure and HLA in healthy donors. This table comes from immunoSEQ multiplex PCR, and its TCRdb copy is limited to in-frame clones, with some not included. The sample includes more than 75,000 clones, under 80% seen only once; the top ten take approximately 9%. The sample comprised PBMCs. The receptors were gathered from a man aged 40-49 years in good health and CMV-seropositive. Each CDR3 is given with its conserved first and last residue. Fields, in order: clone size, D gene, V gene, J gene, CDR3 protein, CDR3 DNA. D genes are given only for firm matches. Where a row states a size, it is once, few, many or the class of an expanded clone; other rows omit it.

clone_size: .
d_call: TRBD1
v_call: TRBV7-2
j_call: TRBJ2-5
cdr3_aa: CASSSDRGRGETQYF
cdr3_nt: TGTGCCAGCAGCTCCGATAGGGGGCGCGGAGAGACCCAGTACTTC

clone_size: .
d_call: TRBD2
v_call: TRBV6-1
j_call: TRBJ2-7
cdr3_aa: CASSEEGLLNLEQYF
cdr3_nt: TGTGCCAGCAGTGAAGAGGGACTACTAAATCTCGAGCAGTACTTC

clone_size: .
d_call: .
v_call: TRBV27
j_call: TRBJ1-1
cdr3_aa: CASSLGGGQLNTEAFF
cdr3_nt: TGTGCCAGCAGTTTAGGAGGCGGACAGCTGAACACTGAAGCTTTCTTT

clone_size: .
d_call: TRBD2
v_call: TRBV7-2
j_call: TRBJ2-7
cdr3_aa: CASSPGLGEQYF
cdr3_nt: TGTGCCAGCAGCCCGGGACTAGGCGAGCAGTACTTC

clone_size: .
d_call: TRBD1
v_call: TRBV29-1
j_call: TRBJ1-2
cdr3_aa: CSVGRGTGGRGYTF
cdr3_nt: TGCAGCGTTGGGCGAGGGACAGGAGGTAGGGGCTACACCTTC

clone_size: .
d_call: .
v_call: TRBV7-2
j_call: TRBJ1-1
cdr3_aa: CASSLLTDTEAFF
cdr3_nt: TGTGCCAGCAGCCTCTTGACAGACACTGAAGCTTTCTTT

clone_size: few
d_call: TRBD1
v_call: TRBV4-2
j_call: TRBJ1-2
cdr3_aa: CASSRRDRDLNYGYTF
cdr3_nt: TGTGCCAGCAGCCGCCGGGACAGGGACCTTAACTATGGCTACACCTTC

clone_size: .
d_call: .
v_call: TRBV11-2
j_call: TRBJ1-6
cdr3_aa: CASTLDGGTYNSPLHF
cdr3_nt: TGTGCCAGCACCCTGGACGGAGGCACCTATAATTCACCCCTCCACTTT

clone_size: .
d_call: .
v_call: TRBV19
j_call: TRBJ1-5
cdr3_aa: CASSTGYQPQHF
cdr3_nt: TGTGCCAGTAGTACAGGGTATCAGCCCCAGCATTTT

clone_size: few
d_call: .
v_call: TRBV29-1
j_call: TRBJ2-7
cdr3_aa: CSVDLGSYEQYF
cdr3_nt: TGCAGCGTTGATCTCGGGTCCTACGAGCAGTACTTC

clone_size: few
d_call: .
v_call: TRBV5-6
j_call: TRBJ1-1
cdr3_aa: CASSRDTGKVEDTEAFF
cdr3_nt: TGTGCCAGCAGCCGGGACACAGGGAAAGTCGAGGACACTGAAGCTTTCTTT

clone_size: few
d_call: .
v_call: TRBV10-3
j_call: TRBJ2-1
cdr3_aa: CASKGGTAAYNEQFF
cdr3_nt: TGTGCCAGCAAGGGGGGGACGGCTGCCTACAATGAGCAGTTCTTC

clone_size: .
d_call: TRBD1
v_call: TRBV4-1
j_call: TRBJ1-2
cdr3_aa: CASTFRDRQINYGYTF
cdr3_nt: TGCGCCAGCACCTTCCGGGACAGGCAAATTAACTATGGCTACACCTTC

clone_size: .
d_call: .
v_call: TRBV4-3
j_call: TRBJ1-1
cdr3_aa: CASSQVYGGTGTEAFF
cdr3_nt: TGCGCCAGCAGCCAAGTTTATGGGGGGACGGGCACTGAAGCTTTCTTT

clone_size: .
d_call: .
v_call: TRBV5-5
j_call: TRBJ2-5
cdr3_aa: CASSFFSRGETQYF
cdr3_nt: TGTGCCAGCAGCTTTTTCTCAAGGGGAGAGACCCAGTACTTC

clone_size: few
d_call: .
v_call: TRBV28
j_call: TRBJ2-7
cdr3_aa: CASSAGAYEQYF
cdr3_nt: TGTGCCAGCAGCGCAGGGGCCTACGAGCAGTACTTC

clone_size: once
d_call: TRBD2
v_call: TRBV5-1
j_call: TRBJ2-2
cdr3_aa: CASSYGGTSGRYTGELFF
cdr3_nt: TGCGCCAGCAGCTATGGGGGGACCAGCGGGAGATACACCGGGGAGCTGTTTTTT

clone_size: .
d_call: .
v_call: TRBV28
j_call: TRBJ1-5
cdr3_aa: CASSPDIGQPQHF
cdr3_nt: TGTGCCAGCAGCCCGGACATAGGGCAGCCCCAGCATTTT

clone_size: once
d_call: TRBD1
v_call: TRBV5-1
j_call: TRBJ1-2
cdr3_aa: CASSLGDREFGGYTF
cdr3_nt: TGCGCCAGCAGCTTGGGGGACAGGGAGTTTGGTGGCTACACCTTC

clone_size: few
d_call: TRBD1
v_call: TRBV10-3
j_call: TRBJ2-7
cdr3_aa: CAISEDRDEQYF
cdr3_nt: TGTGCCATCAGCGAGGACAGGGACGAGCAGTACTTC

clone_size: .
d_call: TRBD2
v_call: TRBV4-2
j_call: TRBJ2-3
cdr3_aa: CASSQLAGAHTDTQYF
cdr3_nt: TGTGCCAGCAGCCAGCTAGCGGGGGCCCACACAGATACGCAGTATTTT

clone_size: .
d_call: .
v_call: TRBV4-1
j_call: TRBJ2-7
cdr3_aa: CASSQEAGKGYYEQYF
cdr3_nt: TGCGCCAGCAGCCAAGAGGCAGGGAAGGGATACTACGAGCAGTACTTC

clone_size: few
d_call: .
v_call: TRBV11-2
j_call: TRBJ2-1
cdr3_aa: CASSLDRGTYNEQFF
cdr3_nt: TGTGCCAGCAGCTTAGATAGGGGAACATACAATGAGCAGTTCTTC

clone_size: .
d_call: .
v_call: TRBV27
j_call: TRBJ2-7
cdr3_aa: CASSYSQGYEQYF
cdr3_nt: TGTGCCAGCAGTTACTCGCAGGGGTACGAGCAGTACTTC

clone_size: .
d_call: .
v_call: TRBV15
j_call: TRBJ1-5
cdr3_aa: CATSRGGNQPQHF
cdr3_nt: TGTGCCACCAGCAGGGGAGGGAATCAGCCCCAGCATTTT

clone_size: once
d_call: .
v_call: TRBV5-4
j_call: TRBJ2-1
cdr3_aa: CASSFGSDNEQFF
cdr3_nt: TGTGCCAGCAGCTTCGGGTCGGACAATGAGCAGTTCTTC

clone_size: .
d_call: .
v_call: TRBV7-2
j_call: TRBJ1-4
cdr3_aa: CASSLAQEEKLFF
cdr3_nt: TGTGCCAGCAGCTTAGCACAGGAGGAAAAACTGTTTTTT

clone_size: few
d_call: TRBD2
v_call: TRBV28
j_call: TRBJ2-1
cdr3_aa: CASSLRLAGAGEQFF
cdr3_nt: TGTGCCAGCAGTTTACGACTAGCGGGAGCGGGTGAGCAGTTCTTC

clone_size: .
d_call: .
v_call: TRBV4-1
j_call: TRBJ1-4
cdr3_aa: CASSQVEGDNEKLFF
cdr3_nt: TGCGCCAGCAGCCAAGTTGAGGGGGATAATGAAAAACTGTTTTTT

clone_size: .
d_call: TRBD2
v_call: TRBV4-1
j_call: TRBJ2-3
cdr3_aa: CASSQVGGDTDTQYF
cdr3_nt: TGCGCCAGCAGCCAAGTTGGGGGGGACACAGATACGCAGTATTTT

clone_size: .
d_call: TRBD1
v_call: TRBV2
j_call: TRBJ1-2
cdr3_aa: CASTTSDRGDGYTF
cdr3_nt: TGTGCCAGCACCACTTCGGACAGGGGTGATGGCTACACCTTC

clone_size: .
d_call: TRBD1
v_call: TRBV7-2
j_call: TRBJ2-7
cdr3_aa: CASSRQTGGAYEQYF
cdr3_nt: TGTGCCAGCAGCCGCCAGACAGGGGGCGCCTACGAGCAGTACTTC

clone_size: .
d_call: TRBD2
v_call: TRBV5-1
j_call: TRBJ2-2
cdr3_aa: CASSPNPIGTSGGTGELFF
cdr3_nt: TGCGCCAGCAGCCCCAATCCAATAGGAACTAGCGGGGGCACCGGGGAGCTGTTTTTT

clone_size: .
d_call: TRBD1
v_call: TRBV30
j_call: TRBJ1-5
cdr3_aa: CAWAQGNNQPQHF
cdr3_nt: TGTGCCTGGGCACAGGGGAACAATCAGCCCCAGCATTTT

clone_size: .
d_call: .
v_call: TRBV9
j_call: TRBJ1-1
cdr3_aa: CASSPSQGRAEAFF
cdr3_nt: TGTGCCAGCAGCCCCAGTCAGGGGAGGGCTGAAGCTTTCTTT

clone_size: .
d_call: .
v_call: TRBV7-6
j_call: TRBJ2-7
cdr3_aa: CASSSRDNFYEQYF
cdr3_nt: TGTGCCAGCAGTAGCCGGGACAACTTCTACGAGCAGTACTTC

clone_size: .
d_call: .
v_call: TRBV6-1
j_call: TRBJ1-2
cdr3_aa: CASSVRAYGYTF
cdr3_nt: TGTGCCAGCAGTGTCAGGGCCTATGGCTACACCTTC

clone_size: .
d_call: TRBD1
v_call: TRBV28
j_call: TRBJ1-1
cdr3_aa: CASSSLDRGAEAFF
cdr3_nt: TGTGCCAGCAGTTCCCTCGACAGGGGCGCTGAAGCTTTCTTT

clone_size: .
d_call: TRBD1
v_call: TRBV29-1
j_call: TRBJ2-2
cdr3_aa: CSAAQGEHGELFF
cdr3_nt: TGCAGCGCCGCCCAGGGGGAGCACGGGGAGCTGTTTTTT

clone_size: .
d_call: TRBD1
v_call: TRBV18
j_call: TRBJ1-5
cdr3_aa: CASSPGTGGRQPQHF
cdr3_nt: TGTGCCAGCTCACCCGGGACAGGGGGCCGGCAGCCCCAGCATTTT

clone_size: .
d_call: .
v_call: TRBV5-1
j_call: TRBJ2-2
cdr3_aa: CASSLGGQNANTGELFF
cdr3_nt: TGCGCCAGCAGCCTCGGAGGACAGAACGCGAACACCGGGGAGCTGTTTTTT

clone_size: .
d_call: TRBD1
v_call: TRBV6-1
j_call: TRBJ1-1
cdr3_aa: CASSPDRGREAFF
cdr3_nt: TGTGCCAGCAGCCCGGACAGGGGACGTGAAGCTTTCTTT

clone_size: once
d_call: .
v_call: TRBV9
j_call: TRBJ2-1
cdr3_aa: CASSVEGASSYNEQFF
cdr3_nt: TGTGCCAGCAGCGTAGAGGGAGCAAGCTCCTACAATGAGCAGTTCTTC

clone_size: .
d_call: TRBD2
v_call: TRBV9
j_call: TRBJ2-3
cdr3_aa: CASSAGTSGSGTDTQYF
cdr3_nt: TGTGCCAGCAGCGCGGGGACTAGCGGGAGCGGAACAGATACGCAGTATTTT

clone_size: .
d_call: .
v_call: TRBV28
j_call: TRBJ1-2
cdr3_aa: CASSMSGTYGYTF
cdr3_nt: TGTGCCAGCAGTATGTCCGGGACTTATGGCTACACCTTC